This TCR beta chain was sequenced for a study of cytomegalovirus exposure and HLA in healthy donors (dated by TCRdb to 2015 to 2018). Broadly, across the study: A later analysis indicated that the 120 or so validation repertoires were generated on the platform also employed for the roughly 730 repertoires of the first cohort. A separate validation cohort of approximately 120 different subjects was used in addition to the approximately 640-subject first cohort. High-throughput TCR immunosequencing, statistical association of individual TCRs with disease status, and machine learning were combined to predict cytomegalovirus infection status. The study aimed to test whether signatures of past pathogen exposure could be identified by cataloging public T cell receptors. What the work shows at the level of the full study, not this receptor alone: Most TCR sequences were seen in very few donors, while some public TCRs were found in many individuals. A few of the identified cytomegalovirus-associated TCR beta chains were confirmed in vitro to be specific for cytomegalovirus antigens. The classifier was reported to diagnose cytomegalovirus status with high specificity and sensitivity in both the original and validation cohorts. In the study, approximately 160 TCR beta chains were listed as associated with cytomegalovirus. A later analysis had no HLA typing for the validation cohort, so co-occurrence there was scored across all 120 repertoires. According to the authors, the approach could potentially be generalized to other disease states and immunological phenotypes. In a later analysis, TCRs clustered in the first cohort were found to also tend to co-occur in the roughly 130 validation repertoires, with over 90% of cluster scores above 0.

Donors formed part of the validation cohort, which comprised 120 subjects and was distinct from the first cohort of 670 or so subjects. Receptor amplification or capture employed the immunoSEQ multiplex PCR assay. The authors' analysis ran thus. A statistical classification framework was built to diagnose cytomegalovirus status from the catalog of TCR beta chain sequences. Held by TCRdb, this immuneACCESS table contains in-frame sequences only and omits some clones. Under half of the omission traces to an unresolved V gene where checked; the cause of the rest is unknown. V and J calls and clone size follow that table, whereas D and trimming were derived from the DNA. The sample profile shows over 110,000 clones; 70% to 90% of them were found once. The leading ten clones occupy less than 3% of the sample. Regarding this clone: This clone's antigen is unknown. Base-call qualities are not available, and no considerably larger clone is one nucleotide away.

The germline V gene specifies MDHEN as CDR1 and SYDVKM as CDR2. Including the terminal cysteine and phenylalanine, the CDR3 comprises 14 residues. Of all the DNA, just the CDR3 is kept, 42 bases in frame from base 1. The germline ends are 9 bases apart after V is trimmed by 6 bases and J by 3 bases. This sequence uses TRBV28 and TRBJ2-6; a tentative D match to TRBD1 spans 5 bases. The receptor was isolated from a man between 18 and 29 years old in good health and CMV-seronegative. Sequenced material: PBMCs. The sequence in DNA is TGTGCCAGCAGCCGGACAAATGGGGCCAACGTCCTGACTTTC. This yields the protein CASSRTNGANVLTF. The entire variable domain, with the stretches around the CDR3 drawn from the reference TRBV28 and TRBJ2-6 proteins, is DVKVTQSSRYLVKRTGEKVFLECVQDMDHENMFWYRQDPGLGLRLIYFSYDVKMKEKGDIPEGYSVSREKKERFSLILESASTNQTSMYLCASSRTNGANVLTFGAGSRLTVL.